In this sample, the clone carrying this T cell receptor (beta chain) turned up once. V gave up 8 bases and J gave up 4 bases, with 18 bases separating them. Germline CDR1 is SNHLY and CDR2 is FYNNEI. CDR3 size: 15 residues. The data were produced by immunoSEQ multiplex PCR, yet TCRdb's version contains in-frame clones alone and is incomplete. This sample yields some 500,000 clones, of which around nine tenths are seen a single time; less than 2% belongs to the top ten. The data were obtained in a study of blood T cell repertoires in COVID-19. This TCR came from a woman between 35 and 50 years old who had recovered from COVID-19. Sequenced sample: PBMCs or T cells enriched from blood (not recorded which). The chain has TRBV2 and TRBJ1-5; D gene uncertain. The CDR3 sequence is CASRLGEGSNQPQHF. In DNA, the CDR3 is TGTGCCAGCCGCCTCGGGGAGGGCAGTAATCAGCCCCAGCATTTT.